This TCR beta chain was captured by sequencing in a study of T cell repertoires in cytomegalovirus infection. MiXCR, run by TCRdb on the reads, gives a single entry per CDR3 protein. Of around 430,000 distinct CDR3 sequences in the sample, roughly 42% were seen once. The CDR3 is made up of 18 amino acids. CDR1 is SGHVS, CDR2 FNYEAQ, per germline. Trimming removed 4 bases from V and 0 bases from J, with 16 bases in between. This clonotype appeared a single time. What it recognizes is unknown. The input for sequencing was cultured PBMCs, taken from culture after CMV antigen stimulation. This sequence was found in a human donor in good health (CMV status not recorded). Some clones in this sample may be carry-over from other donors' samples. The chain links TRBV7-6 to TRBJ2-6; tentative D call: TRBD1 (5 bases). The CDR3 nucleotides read TGTGCCAGCAGCTACCGACAGCCCAGTTTCTCTGGGGCCAACGTCCTGACTTTC. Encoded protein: CASSYRQPSFSGANVLTF. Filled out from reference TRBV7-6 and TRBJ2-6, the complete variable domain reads GAGVSQSPRYKVTKRGQDVALRCDPISGHVSLYWYRQALGQGPEFLTYFNYEAQQDKSGLPNDRFSAERPEGSISTLTIQRTEQRDSAMYRCASSYRQPSFSGANVLTFGAGSRLTVL.